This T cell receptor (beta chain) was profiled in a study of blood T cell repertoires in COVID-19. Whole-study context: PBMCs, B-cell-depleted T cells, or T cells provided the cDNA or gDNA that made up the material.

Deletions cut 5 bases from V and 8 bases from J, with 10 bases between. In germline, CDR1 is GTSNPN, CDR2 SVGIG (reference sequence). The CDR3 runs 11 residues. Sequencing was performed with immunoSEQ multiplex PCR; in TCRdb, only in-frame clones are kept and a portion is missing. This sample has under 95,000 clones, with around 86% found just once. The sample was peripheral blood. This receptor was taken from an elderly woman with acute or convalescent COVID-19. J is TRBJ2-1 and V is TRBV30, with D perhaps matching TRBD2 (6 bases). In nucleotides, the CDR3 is TGTGCCTGGGGGGGAGGATATGAGCAGTTCTTC. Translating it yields CAWGGGYEQFF.